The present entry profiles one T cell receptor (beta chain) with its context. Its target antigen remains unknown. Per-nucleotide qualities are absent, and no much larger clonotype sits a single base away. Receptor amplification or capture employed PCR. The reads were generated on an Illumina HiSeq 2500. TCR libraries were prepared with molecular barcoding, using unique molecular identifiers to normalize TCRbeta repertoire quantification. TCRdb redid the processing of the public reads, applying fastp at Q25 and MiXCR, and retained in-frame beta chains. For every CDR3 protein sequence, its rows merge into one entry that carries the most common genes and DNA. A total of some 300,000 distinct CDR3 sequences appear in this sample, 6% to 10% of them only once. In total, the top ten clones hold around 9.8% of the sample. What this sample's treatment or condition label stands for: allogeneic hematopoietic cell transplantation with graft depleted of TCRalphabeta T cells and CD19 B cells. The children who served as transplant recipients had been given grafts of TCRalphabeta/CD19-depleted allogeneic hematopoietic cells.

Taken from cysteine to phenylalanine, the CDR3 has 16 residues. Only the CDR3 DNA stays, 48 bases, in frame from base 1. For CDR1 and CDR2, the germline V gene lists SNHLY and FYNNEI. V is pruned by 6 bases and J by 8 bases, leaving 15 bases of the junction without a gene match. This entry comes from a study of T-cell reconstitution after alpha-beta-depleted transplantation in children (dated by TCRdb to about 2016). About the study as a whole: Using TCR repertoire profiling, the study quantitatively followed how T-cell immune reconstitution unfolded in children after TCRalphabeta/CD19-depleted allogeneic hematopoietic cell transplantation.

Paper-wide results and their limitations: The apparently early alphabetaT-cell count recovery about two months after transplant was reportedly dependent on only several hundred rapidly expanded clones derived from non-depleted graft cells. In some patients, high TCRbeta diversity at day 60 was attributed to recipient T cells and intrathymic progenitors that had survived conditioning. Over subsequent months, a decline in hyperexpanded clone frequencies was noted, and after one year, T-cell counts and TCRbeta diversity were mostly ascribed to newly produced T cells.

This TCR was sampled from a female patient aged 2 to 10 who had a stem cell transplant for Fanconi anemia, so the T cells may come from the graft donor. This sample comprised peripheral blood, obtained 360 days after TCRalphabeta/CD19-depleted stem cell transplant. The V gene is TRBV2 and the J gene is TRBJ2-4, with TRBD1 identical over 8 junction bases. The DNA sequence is TGTGCCAGCAGGTGGGACAGGACCTACCCTGGGGACATTCAGTACTTC. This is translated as CASRWDRTYPGDIQYF.